What follows are 18 T cell receptor beta chains derived from one specimen sequenced in a study of T cells in Graves' hyperthyroidism and ophthalmopathy. Amplification targeted TCR beta CDR3 regions from RNA transcripts. An initial round of RT-PCR targeting the TCR CDR3 relied on the HTBI primer set. Via MiXCR, TCRdb re-called the multiplex PCR reads, giving one row per CDR3 protein. The data contain approximately 100,000 distinct CDR3 sequences, roughly 40% of them singletons. The material sequenced was peripheral blood or thyroid tissue (not recorded which). The receptors shown here come from a woman aged 25-40 years with Graves' hyperthyroidism.

This clonotype was counted many times. The V gene is TRBV10-3, the J gene TRBJ2-7; D call uncertain. V lost 2 bases, J lost 3 bases, and 8 bases lay in between. Germline V gene sequence: CDR1 ENHRY, CDR2 SYGVKD. The length of the CDR3 is 13 residues. The CDR3 coding sequence is TGTGCCATCAGTGAGACCGAAAACTACGAGCAGTACTTC. It codes for CAISETENYEQYF.

This clonotype was detected ten times or more. The chain is built from TRBV6-5 and TRBJ1-4; D perhaps matches TRBD1 (6 bases). Germline values: CDR1 MNHEY, CDR2 SVGAGI. The length of the CDR3 is 13 residues. Trimming pared 6 bases from V and 6 bases from J, leaving 11 bases between. CDR3 sequence reads: CASSPNRDEKLFF. CDR3 in DNA: TGTGCCAGCAGCCCAAACAGGGATGAAAAACTGTTTTTT.

In regard to this clonotype: A junction boundary mismatches the germline segment, possibly from a read error. The chain recombines TRBV7-9 with TRBJ1-4, with unresolved D. The CDR3 totals 16 residues. Per germline, CDR1 SEHNR and CDR2 FQNEAQ (reference sequence). CDR3 DNA sequence: TGTGCCAGCAGCTTAGTTAGCCAAGCAACTAATGAAAAGCTGCTTTTT. This translates into CASSLVSQATNEKLLF.

V is TRBV7-3 and J is TRBJ2-5; the match to TRBD1 covers 8 bases. The V gene's germline CDR1 is SGHTA and CDR2 FQGTGA. There are 14 residues in the CDR3. J lost 4 bases, V lost 5 bases, and 6 bases had no gene match. The CDR3 DNA reads as TGTGCCAGCAGCCCGGGCGGGACAGGAGAGACCCAGTACTTC. It yields the protein CASSPGGTGETQYF.

This clonotype was counted ten times or more. The chain uses TRBV2 and TRBJ2-2, with 7 bases that match TRBD1. The CDR3 has 16 amino acids. J was trimmed by 7 bases and V by 1 base; bases with no gene match: 9. Germline CDR1 and CDR2: SNHLY and FYNNEI. Here the CDR3 DNA reads TGTGCCAGCAGTGAAGTTAATAAGGGGGCGAACGGGGAGCTGTTTTTT. Residues: CASSEVNKGANGELFF.

Only a few counts were recorded for this clonotype. The chain recombines TRBV24-1 with TRBJ2-3; 8 bases agree with TRBD2. The V segment lost 4 bases and the J segment 2 bases; nucleotides outside the gene matches: 10. The CDR3 length is 17 residues. The germline CDR1 and CDR2 sequences are KGHDR and SFDVKD. As DNA, the CDR3 is TGTGCCACCAGTGACACGACTAGCGCCCAATTCACAGATACGCAGTATTTT. Its protein product is CATSDTTSAQFTDTQYF.

The chain has TRBV7-7 and TRBJ2-7; 8 nucleotides line up with TRBD2. V was clipped by 1 base and J by 8 bases; unmatched bases: 10. CDR1 and CDR2 from the germline V gene are SSHAT and FNYEAQ (reference sequence). This CDR3 is built from 15 residues. The CDR3 sequence: CASSLGGRPPLKQYF. CDR3 in DNA: TGTGCCAGCAGCTTAGGCGGGAGGCCCCCCCTAAAGCAGTACTTC. The entire variable domain, with the rest obtained from reference TRBV7-7 and TRBJ2-7, is as follows: GAGVSQSPRYKVTKRGQDVTLRCDPISSHATLYWYQQALGQGPEFLTYFNYEAQPDKSGLPSDRFSAERPEGSISTLTIQRTEQRDSAMYRCASSLGGRPPLKQYFGPGTRLTVT.

This clonotype occurred many times. The genes are TRBV2 and TRBJ1-4, with D uncertain. Per the germline V gene, CDR1 is SNHLY and CDR2 is FYNNEI. Trimming removed 6 bases at V and 5 bases at J, with 7 bases between. The CDR3 covers 12 residues. CDR3 protein: CASRMWNEKLFF. The CDR3 DNA reads as TGTGCCAGCAGGATGTGGAATGAAAAACTGTTTTTT. The variable domain in full, with the rest retrieved from reference TRBV2 and TRBJ1-4, is EPEVTQTPSHQVTQMGQEVILRCVPISNHLYFYWYRQILGQKVEFLVSFYNNEISEKSEIFDDQFSVERPDGSNFTLKIRSTKLEDSAMYFCASRMWNEKLFFGSGTQLSVL.

The V gene is TRBV7-2, the J gene TRBJ1-6; the D gene is possibly TRBD1 (5 bases). The V gene's germline CDR1 is SGHTA and CDR2 FQGNSA. V gave up 1 base and J gave up 9 bases, with 22 bases separating them. This CDR3 is built from 18 residues. The CDR3 reads CASSLVVAGLTGGSPLHF. CDR3 DNA sequence: TGTGCCAGCAGCTTAGTCGTCGCTGGGCTCACCGGGGGTTCACCCCTCCACTTT.

The V and J genes are TRBV30 and TRBJ1-5, with D unclear. CDR3 size: 12 residues. Germline V gives CDR1 GTSNPN, CDR2 SVGIG (reference sequence). The CDR3 loop is CAWGNSNQPQHF. The CDR3 nucleotides are TGTGCTTGGGGTAATAGCAATCAGCCCCAGCATTTT.

This clonotype was seen ten or more times. This chain joins TRBV5-1 and TRBJ2-6, with D hard to call. With 0 bases removed from V and 1 base from J, the gap between germline ends came to 8 bases. The CDR3 is made up of 16 amino acids. CDR1 and CDR2 from the germline V gene are SGHRS and YFSETQ. The DNA of the CDR3 is TGCGCCAGCAGCTTGGCGGCTTCATCTGGGGCCAACGTCCTGACTTTC. Protein product: CASSLAASSGANVLTF.

This clonotype was detected many times. CDR3 loop: CASSLSRGYGYTF. The CDR3 DNA follows: TGTGCCAGCAGTTTATCTCGGGGCTATGGCTACACCTTC. The rearrangement uses TRBV12-3 or TRBV12-4 and TRBJ1-2; D is ambiguous. CDR3 length: 13 residues. V was clipped by 2 bases and J by 4 bases, with 8 bases between them.

This clonotype was detected only once. The chain recombines TRBV20-1 with TRBJ2-5, with 8 positions matching TRBD1. Germline assignment: CDR1 DFQATT and CDR2 SNEGSKA (reference sequence). This CDR3 region has 12 residues. V shed 3 bases, J shed 5 bases, and the junction held 2 bases outside the gene matches. DNA for the CDR3: TGCAGTGCTAGCCGGGACAGGGAGACCCAGTACTTC. Translation gives CSASRDRETQYF.

The chain employs TRBV7-3 and TRBJ1-2; D is perhaps TRBD1 (6 bases). Germline CDR1 and CDR2: SGHTA and FQGTGA. This CDR3 spans 13 amino acids. Between the trimmed V and J ends, which lost 4 bases and 8 bases, there was a span of 14 bases. The CDR3 bases are TGTGCCAGCAGCTCATCTCAGGGGAACGGCTACACCTTC. Its protein product is CASSSSQGNGYTF.

This clonotype occurred many times. The gene calls are TRBV6-6 and TRBJ1-5; TRBD1 is a possible D gene (5 bases). The CDR3 has 16 amino acids. The V end was cut by 5 bases, the J end by 5 bases, with 19 bases between. Germline V gene data show CDR1 as MNHNY and CDR2 as SVGAGI (reference sequence). The CDR3, as DNA: TGTGCCAGCAGTGAAGTAAGGGGAAGGGCGTATCAGCCCCAGCATTTT. Amino acid sequence: CASSEVRGRAYQPQHF.

On this clonotype: Germline is not matched at one junction end, which may reflect a read error. The chain recombines TRBV20-1 with TRBJ1-2; tentative D call: TRBD1 (5 bases). This CDR3 has 13 amino acids. Germline CDR1 is DFQATT and CDR2 is SNEGSKA (reference sequence). The CDR3: CSAPDGTNYDYTF. Here the CDR3 DNA reads TGCAGTGCCCCGGACGGGACTAACTATGACTACACCTTC.

This clonotype was recorded many times. The rearrangement joins TRBV28 to TRBJ2-7, with 8 bases identical to TRBD2. The CDR3 is 14 amino acids. Germline V lookup: CDR1 MDHEN, CDR2 SYDVKM. Unmatched junction bases numbered 5, after V lost 2 bases and J lost 5 bases. The CDR3 region has the DNA TGTGCCAGCAGTTTAGGGACTAGAATCCACGAGCAGTACTTC. It translates to CASSLGTRIHEQYF.

The table lists this clonotype with many counts. V gene TRBV10-3 combines with J gene TRBJ1-1; a possible D gene is TRBD1 (5 bases). The CDR3 contains 11 residues. Germline CDR1 and CDR2: ENHRY and SYGVKD. V lost 7 bases, J lost 8 bases, and 11 bases lay in between. The CDR3 here is CAIISGREAFF. CDR3 coding DNA: TGTGCCATCATCTCGGGGCGGGAAGCTTTCTTT.